The rows below give T cell receptor beta chains drawn from one sample of a study of cytomegalovirus exposure and HLA in healthy donors. Profiling relied on immunoSEQ multiplex PCR, and the TCRdb table lists in-frame clones only, not all of them. The data show more than 85,000 clones, around 60% seen once. Input material: PBMCs. These TCRs come from a human donor in good health. Both conserved end residues are part of each CDR3. The order of the fields is CDR3 length, J gene, V gene, D gene, clone size, CDR3 DNA, CDR3 protein. A D gene is named only where the DNA matches it firmly. Only part of the rows carry a size: once, few, many, or a class if the clone is expanded.

>15|TRBJ2-1|TRBV7-9|NA|NA
TGTGCCAGCAGCTACCTACCCACCTCCTACAATGAGCAGTTCTTC
CASSYLPTSYNEQFF
>17|TRBJ2-2|TRBV4-1|TRBD2|once
TGCGCCAGCAGCCAAGAGGAAAGCGGGACGAACACCGGGGAGCTGTTTTTT
CASSQEESGTNTGELFF
>17|TRBJ2-1|TRBV9|TRBD2|few
TGTGCCAGCAGCCCAGGGACTAGCGGCTCCTCCTACAATGAGCAGTTCTTC
CASSPGTSGSSYNEQFF
>14|TRBJ2-7|TRBV6-5|NA|few
TGTGCCAGCCGGTCGTGGGTGTTGACTTCCGAGCAGTACTTC
CASRSWVLTSEQYF
>15|TRBJ2-2|TRBV28|NA|NA
TGTGCCAGCATCGGGAGTACCCCCGACACCGGGGAGCTGTTTTTT
CASIGSTPDTGELFF
>14|TRBJ1-4|TRBV7-9|NA|few
TGTGCCAGCAGCCCAGACACCCTTAATGAAAAACTGTTTTTT
CASSPDTLNEKLFF
>15|TRBJ2-7|TRBV4-2|TRBD2|NA
TGTGCCAGCAGCCAAACTAGCGGAAGCTCCTACGAGCAGTACTTC
CASSQTSGSSYEQYF
>15|TRBJ2-2|TRBV19|NA|few
TGTGCCAGTGGGGGATGGGGGGGCAACACCGGGGAGCTGTTTTTT
CASGGWGGNTGELFF
>15|TRBJ2-6|TRBV18|NA|NA
TGTGCCAGCTCACTCCCCACGGTCCGGGCCAACGTCCTGACTTTC
CASSLPTVRANVLTF
>14|TRBJ2-3|TRBV30|NA|NA
TGTGCCTGGGCGGGACTGTATGAGACAGATACGCAGTATTTT
CAWAGLYETDTQYF
>12|TRBJ1-2|TRBV5-6|NA|NA
TGTGCCAGCAGCTTGGTTGGAGAATTCGTCTCCTTC
CASSLVGEFVSF
>13|TRBJ1-2|TRBV27|NA|few
TGTGCCAGCAGTTTAGGGGGAGGGAATGGCTACACCTTC
CASSLGGGNGYTF
>11|TRBJ2-1|TRBV20-1|NA|NA
TGCAGTGCTTCCACTAGCAGTGAGCAGTTCTTC
CSASTSSEQFF
>16|TRBJ1-3|TRBV2|TRBD1|NA
TGTGCCAGCAGTCGAGGACAGGGTGGATCTGGAAACACCATATATTTT
CASSRGQGGSGNTIYF
>13|TRBJ1-2|TRBV5-4|TRBD1|NA
TGTGCCAGCAGCTCCCAGGGGGACTATGGCTACACCTTC
CASSSQGDYGYTF
>15|TRBJ2-7|TRBV27|TRBD2|NA
TGTGCCAGCAGTTTTTGGGCTAGCGGGAGAGGAGAGCAGTACTTC
CASSFWASGRGEQYF
>13|TRBJ2-5|TRBV27|NA|NA
TGTGCCAGCAGTTTTGACAGGCAAGAGACCCAGTACTTC
CASSFDRQETQYF
>14|TRBJ2-1|TRBV5-1|NA|NA
TGCGCCAGCAGCACCGGGACACCTTACAATGAGCAGTTCTTC
CASSTGTPYNEQFF
>17|TRBJ1-2|TRBV23-1|NA|NA
TGCGCCAGCAGTCAATCGAGGCCCCCACCTCGTTGGGATGGCTACACCTTC
CASSQSRPPPRWDGYTF
>14|TRBJ2-1|TRBV9|NA|NA
TGTGCCAGCAGCGTTCAGGGCGACTACAATGAGCAGTTCTTC
CASSVQGDYNEQFF
>12|TRBJ2-5|TRBV5-4|NA|NA
TGTGCCAGCAGCTTTGACAGAGAGACCCAGTACTTC
CASSFDRETQYF
>13|TRBJ2-7|TRBV5-6|NA|once
TGTGCCAGCAGCTTGGGGGGGGTCTACGAGCAGTACTTC
CASSLGGVYEQYF
>13|TRBJ1-2|TRBV2|TRBD1|NA
TGTGCCAGCAGGGAAGACAGGGGAGGTGGCTACACCTTC
CASREDRGGGYTF
>13|TRBJ1-1|TRBV19|NA|few
TGTGCCAGTAGGGTTCCGGGGAACACTGAAGCTTTCTTT
CASRVPGNTEAFF
>12|TRBJ1-1|TRBV29-1|TRBD1|NA
TGCAGCGTTGCGGGCCAGGGGGCTGAAGCTTTCTTT
CSVAGQGAEAFF
>14|TRBJ2-7|TRBV5-4|TRBD1|NA
TGTGCCAGCAGACCCGGGACAGACTCATACGAGCAGTACTTC
CASRPGTDSYEQYF
>13|TRBJ1-1|TRBV5-1|NA|NA
TGCGCCAGCAGCTTGGTACCCAGGACTGAAGCTTTCTTT
CASSLVPRTEAFF
>12|TRBJ1-4|TRBV30|NA|few
TGTGCCTGGAGTGTCTTTGGCGAAAAACTGTTTTTT
CAWSVFGEKLFF
>15|TRBJ2-1|TRBV6-4|NA|NA
TGTGCCAGCAGTGACGGGGCAGGGGTAAACAATGAGCAGTTCTTC
CASSDGAGVNNEQFF
>10|TRBJ2-1|TRBV6-4|TRBD2|NA
TGTGCCAGCGGTCGACTAGCGAGCTTCTTC
CASGRLASFF
>15|TRBJ2-1|TRBV7-9|TRBD2|NA
TGTGCCAGCAGCTTAGTATTAGCGGGAGCCAATGAGCAGTTCTTC
CASSLVLAGANEQFF
>14|TRBJ2-7|TRBV5-1|TRBD1|NA
TGCGCCAGCAGCTTTGGACAGGGGACCTACGAGCAGTACTTC
CASSFGQGTYEQYF